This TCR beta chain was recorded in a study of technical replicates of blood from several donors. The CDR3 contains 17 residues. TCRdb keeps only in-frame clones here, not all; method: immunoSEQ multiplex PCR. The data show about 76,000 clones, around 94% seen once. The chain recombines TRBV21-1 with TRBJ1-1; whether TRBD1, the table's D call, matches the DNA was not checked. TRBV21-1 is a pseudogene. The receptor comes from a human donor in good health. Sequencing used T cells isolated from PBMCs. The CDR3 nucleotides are TGTGCCAGCAGCGGGGTTGGACAGGGTGAATTTAACACTGAAGCTTTCTTT. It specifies CASSGVGQGEFNTEAFF.